These 18 T cell receptor beta chains were sequenced from one sample in a study of early T cells in non-severe SARS-CoV-2 infection. Via MiXCR, TCRdb re-called the 5' RACE reads, giving one row per CDR3 protein. The sample records approximately 71,000 distinct CDR3 sequences, more than 10% being singletons. The specimen sequenced was whole blood. The origin of the receptors is an adult who was a healthcare worker with PCR-confirmed SARS-CoV-2 infection or an uninfected control (not recorded which).

This clonotype has a count of ten or more. CDR3 DNA: TGCAGTGCGCGTCCCGAAGGGACAGGGTGGGAGACCCAGTACTTC. Translated, it gives CSARPEGTGWETQYF. The chain joins TRBV20-1 to TRBJ2-5; TRBD1 aligns across 9 bases. The CDR3 runs 15 residues. Germline CDR1 reads DFQATT; CDR2 reads SNEGSKA (reference sequence). The trim removed 6 bases at V and 5 bases at J, leaving 13 bases unmatched.

In its sample, this clonotype was seen many times. The gene calls are TRBV29-1 and TRBJ1-1, with unresolved D. Per the germline V gene, CDR1 is SQVTM and CDR2 is ANQGSEA. CDR3 length equals 11 residues. V lost 0 bases, J lost 2 bases, and 1 base lay in between. CDR3 DNA sequence: TGCAGCGTTGAAGATAACACTGAAGCTTTCTTT. Protein: CSVEDNTEAFF.

The gene calls are TRBV4-3 and TRBJ2-5; 9 bases match TRBD2. The germline CDR1 and CDR2 sequences are LGHNA and YSLEER. V was clipped by 1 base and J by 4 bases; unmatched bases: 7. CDR3 length: 16 residues. This chain's CDR3 is CASSQAGGGALETQYF. The CDR3 region has the DNA TGCGCCAGCAGCCAAGCCGGCGGGGGGGCCCTAGAGACCCAGTACTTC.

In its sample, this clonotype was seen many times. The chain is built from TRBV13 and TRBJ1-2; no firm D call. The CDR3 has 14 residues. V dropped 7 bases and J dropped 7 bases, with 19 bases sitting between them. CDR1 and CDR2 (germline): PRHDT, FYEKMQ (reference sequence). The CDR3 nucleotides read TGTGCCAGCACCGCCACAACCATGCGAGGTGGCTACACCTTC. Its protein product is CASTATTMRGGYTF.

This clonotype was seen repeatedly, ten times or more. The gene calls are TRBV30 and TRBJ2-1, with D possibly being TRBD1 (6 bases). Per germline, CDR1 GTSNPN and CDR2 SVGIG (reference sequence). V lost 0 bases, J lost 5 bases, and 17 bases lay in between. The CDR3 loop spans 16 amino acids. This CDR3 is CAWSVPMDSPNNEQFF. DNA of the CDR3: TGTGCCTGGAGTGTACCAATGGACAGCCCAAACAATGAGCAGTTCTTC. Together with reference TRBV30 and TRBJ2-1, the CDR3 gives the full variable domain: SQTIHQWPATLVQPVGSPLSLECTVEGTSNPNLYWYRQAAGRGLQLLFYSVGIGQISSEVPQNLSASRPQDRQFILSSKKLLLSDSGFYLCAWSVPMDSPNNEQFFGPGTRLTVL.

In its sample, this clonotype was seen many times. This chain links TRBV7-2 with TRBJ2-3; 10 bases map to TRBD2. V lost 5 bases to trimming and J lost 0 bases; unmatched junction nucleotides: 8. Per germline, CDR1 SGHTA and CDR2 FQGNSA. This CDR3 comprises 17 residues. The CDR3 protein is CASSLYSGGTSTDTQYF. For the CDR3, the DNA is TGTGCCAGCAGCCTTTATAGCGGGGGGACTAGCACAGATACGCAGTATTTT.

The gene calls are TRBV5-1 and TRBJ2-5; D gene unclear. In germline, CDR1 is SGHRS, CDR2 YFSETQ. V was shortened by 7 bases and J by 1 base, with 5 bases between the two germline ends. The CDR3 has 11 residues. The CDR3 DNA reads as TGCGCCAGCGGGGTCCAAGAGACCCAGTACTTC. Protein product: CASGVQETQYF.

The gene calls are TRBV7-2 and TRBJ2-5; weak D call: TRBD2 (6 bases). Trimming removed 5 bases from V and 1 base from J, with 11 bases in between. Germline assignment: CDR1 SGHTA and CDR2 FQGNSA. This CDR3 has 14 residues. In DNA form, the CDR3 reads TGTGCCAGCAGCCCTGAGGGAGGCCAAGAGACCCAGTACTTC. Amino acid sequence: CASSPEGGQETQYF. The entire variable domain, with the rest obtained from reference TRBV7-2 and TRBJ2-5, is as follows: GAGVSQSPSNKVTEKGKDVELRCDPISGHTALYWYRQSLGQGLEFLIYFQGNSAPDKSGLPSDRFSAERTGGSVSTLTIQRTQQEDSAVYLCASSPEGGQETQYFGPGTRLLVL.

This clonotype has a count of ten or more. J is TRBJ2-3 and V is TRBV10-1, with TRBD2 matching 8 bases. CDR1 WNHNN and CDR2 SYGVQD come from the germline V gene (reference sequence). The CDR3 runs 16 residues. J gave up 3 bases and V 1 base, and 6 bases lay outside the gene matches. The CDR3 sequence is CASSELTSVPTDTQYF. The CDR3 DNA sequence: TGCGCCAGCAGTGAGTTGACTAGCGTTCCGACAGATACGCAGTATTTT.

This chain connects TRBV3-2 to TRBJ2-1; the listed D gene, TRBD2, was not tested against the DNA. TRBV3-2 is labeled a pseudogene. This CDR3 is 17 amino acids long. CDR3 residues: CASSQPPSGGRGNEQFF. In DNA form, the CDR3 reads TGTGCCAGCAGCCAACCCCCCAGCGGGGGACGGGGTAATGAGCAGTTCTTC.

This clonotype showed up just a few times. The gene calls are TRBV20-1 and TRBJ2-7, with D maybe TRBD1 (5 bases). Trimming took 3 bases from V and 2 from J, leaving 11 bases between them. The germline CDR1 and CDR2 sequences are DFQATT and SNEGSKA (reference sequence). The CDR3 has 13 residues. The CDR3 sequence: CSARWGRAYEQYF. The CDR3 DNA follows: TGCAGTGCTAGGTGGGGCAGAGCCTACGAGCAGTACTTC.

This clonotype came up once. This may be a read error, as it is one base from a much larger clone. V usage is TRBV7-2 and J usage is TRBJ2-7; a weak D match, TRBD2 (5 bases). The V gene's germline CDR1 is SGHTA and CDR2 FQGNSA. CDR3 length equals 11 residues. The CDR3, as DNA: TGTGGCAGCAGCTTAGGGAGCGAGCAGTACTTC. Encoded protein: CGSSLGSEQYF.

There are a few counts of this clonotype. The chain combines TRBV28 with TRBJ2-2, with D hard to call. Germline CDR1 is MDHEN and CDR2 is SYDVKM. The CDR3 loop spans 15 amino acids. Trimming shortened V by 2 bases and J by 2 bases, and 9 bases separated the two germline ends. This CDR3 is CASSLPQTNTGELFF. The CDR3 coding sequence is TGTGCCAGCAGTTTACCACAGACCAACACCGGGGAGCTGTTTTTT.

This clonotype has only a few counts. The V and J genes are TRBV29-1 and TRBJ1-1; 7 positions match TRBD1. Trimming removed 4 bases from V and 4 bases from J; junction bases left unmatched: 6. This CDR3 has 13 amino acids. Per germline, CDR1 SQVTM and CDR2 ANQGSEA. This CDR3 is CSVVRQGPTEAFF. The DNA of the CDR3 is TGCAGCGTTGTGCGACAGGGTCCCACTGAAGCTTTCTTT.

The rearrangement joins TRBV6-1 to TRBJ2-3, with 7 positions matching TRBD2. The V and J ends lost 3 bases and 2 bases, in that order; junction bases with no gene match: 5. CDR1 is MNHNS and CDR2 is SASEGT in the germline V gene. The CDR3 loop spans 15 amino acids. The CDR3 DNA follows: TGTGCCAGCAGTGAGGGAGGGCACCCCACAGATACGCAGTATTTT. Its translation: CASSEGGHPTDTQYF.

This clonotype was seen repeatedly, ten times or more. The V gene is TRBV20-1, the J gene TRBJ2-1; no clear D gene. CDR1 and CDR2 from the germline V gene are DFQATT and SNEGSKA (reference sequence). The CDR3 length is 11 residues. The V end was cut by 5 bases, the J end by 6 bases, with 8 bases between. DNA for the CDR3: TGCAGTGCTCTTAGGAGCAATGAGCAGTTCTTC. It encodes CSALRSNEQFF.

The V and J genes are TRBV7-9 and TRBJ2-7; D may be TRBD2 (6 bases). Trimming pared 1 base from V and 0 bases from J, leaving 13 bases between. This CDR3 region has 16 residues. Germline V gives CDR1 SEHNR, CDR2 FQNEAQ (reference sequence). CDR3 residues: CASSLDGTPRSYEQYF. CDR3 sequence (DNA): TGTGCCAGCAGCTTAGACGGGACTCCACGCTCCTACGAGCAGTACTTC.

This clonotype was counted ten times or more. The chain couples TRBV5-4 to TRBJ2-3, with D perhaps TRBD2 (6 bases). V lost 7 bases and J lost 2, with 11 bases in between. The CDR3 loop spans 13 amino acids. CDR1 SGHNT and CDR2 YYREEE come from the germline V gene (reference sequence). The DNA of the CDR3 is TGTGCCAGCGGGACTCCGAACACAGATACGCAGTATTTT. Translation gives CASGTPNTDTQYF.